The clone carrying this T cell receptor (beta chain) has a handful of counts. Antigen unknown. The memory fraction was CD4+CD45RO+CD25- cells. After constant-region reverse-primer amplification, full-length variable regions underwent semi-nested PCR with Nested Universal Primer A. Each CDR3 protein is one row after TCRdb ran MiXCR on the 5' RACE reads. The table has just under 65,000 distinct CDR3 sequences, under 25% seen once; the top ten hold 2.9%. Notes on the study in general: Tumor-infiltrating Treg TCR alpha and beta sequences overlapped most with tumor naive CD4+ T cells, then blood naive. Whole repertoires were not studied in the larger cohort, only one V-J beta rearrangement.

CDR3 length: 14 amino acids. Germline trimming cut 5 bases from V and 4 bases from J; bases unmatched to any gene: 6. CDR1 is SGHTA and CDR2 is FQGNSA in the germline V gene. Sequencing used memory CD4+ T cells sorted from a lymph node. The subset here: memory CD4+ T cells, CD4+CD45RO+CD25-. The chain uses TRBV7-2 and TRBJ2-7; 9 bases map to TRBD2. This sequence was found in a female donor with breast cancer. Here the CDR3 DNA reads TGTGCCAGCAGCCCTGTAGCGGGAGTTTACGAGCAGTACTTC. It yields the protein CASSPVAGVYEQYF. Variable domain in full (rest from reference TRBV7-2 and TRBJ2-7): GAGVSQSPSNKVTEKGKDVELRCDPISGHTALYWYRQSLGQGLEFLIYFQGNSAPDKSGLPSDRFSAERTGGSVSTLTIQRTQQEDSAVYLCASSPVAGVYEQYFGPGTRLTVT.